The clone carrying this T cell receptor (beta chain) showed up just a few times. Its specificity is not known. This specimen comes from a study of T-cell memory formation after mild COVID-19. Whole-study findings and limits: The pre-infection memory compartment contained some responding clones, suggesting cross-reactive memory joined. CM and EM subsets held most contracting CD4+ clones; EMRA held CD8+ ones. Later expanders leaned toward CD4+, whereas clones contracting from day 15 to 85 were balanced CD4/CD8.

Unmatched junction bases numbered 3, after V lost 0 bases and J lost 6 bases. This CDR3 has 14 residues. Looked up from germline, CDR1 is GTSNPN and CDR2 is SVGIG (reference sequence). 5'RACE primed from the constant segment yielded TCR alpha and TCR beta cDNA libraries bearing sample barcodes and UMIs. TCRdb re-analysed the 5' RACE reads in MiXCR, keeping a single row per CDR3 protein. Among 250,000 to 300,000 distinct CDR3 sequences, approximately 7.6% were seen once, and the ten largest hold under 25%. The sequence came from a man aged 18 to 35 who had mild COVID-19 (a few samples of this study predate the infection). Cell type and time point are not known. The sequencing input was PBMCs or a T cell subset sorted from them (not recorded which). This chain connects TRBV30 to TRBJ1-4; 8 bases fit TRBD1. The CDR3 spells CAWSVRTGYEKLFF. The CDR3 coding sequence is TGTGCCTGGAGTGTACGGACAGGGTATGAAAAACTGTTTTTT.